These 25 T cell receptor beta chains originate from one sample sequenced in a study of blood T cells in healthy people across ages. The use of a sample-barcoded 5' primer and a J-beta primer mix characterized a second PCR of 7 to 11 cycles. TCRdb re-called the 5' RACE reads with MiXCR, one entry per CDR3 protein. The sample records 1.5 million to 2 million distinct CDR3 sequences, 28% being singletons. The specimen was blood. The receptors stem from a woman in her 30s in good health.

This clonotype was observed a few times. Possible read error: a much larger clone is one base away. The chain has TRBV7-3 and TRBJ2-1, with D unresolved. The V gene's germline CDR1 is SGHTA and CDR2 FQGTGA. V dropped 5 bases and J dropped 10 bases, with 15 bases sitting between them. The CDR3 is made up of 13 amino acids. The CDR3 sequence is CASSDSSSYEQFF. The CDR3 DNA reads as TGTGCCAGCAGCGACTCGAGCTCCTACGAGCAGTTCTTC.

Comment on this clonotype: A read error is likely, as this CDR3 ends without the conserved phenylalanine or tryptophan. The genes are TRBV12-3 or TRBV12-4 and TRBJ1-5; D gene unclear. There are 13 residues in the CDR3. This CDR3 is CVSSSRDNQPQHC. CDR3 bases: TGTGTCAGCAGTTCAAGGGACAATCAGCCCCAGCATTGT.

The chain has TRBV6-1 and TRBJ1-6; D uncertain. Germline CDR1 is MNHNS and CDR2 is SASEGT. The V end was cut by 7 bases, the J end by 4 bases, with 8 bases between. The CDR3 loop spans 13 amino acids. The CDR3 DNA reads TGTGCCAGCAAACTGACTTATAATTCACCCCTCCACTTT. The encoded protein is CASKLTYNSPLHF.

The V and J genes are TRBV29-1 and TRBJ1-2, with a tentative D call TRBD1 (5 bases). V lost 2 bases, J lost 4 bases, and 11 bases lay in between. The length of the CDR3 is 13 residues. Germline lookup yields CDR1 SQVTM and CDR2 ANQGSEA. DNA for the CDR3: TGCAGCGTTGAAACGAGGGGCGGCTATGGCTACACCTTC. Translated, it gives CSVETRGGYGYTF.

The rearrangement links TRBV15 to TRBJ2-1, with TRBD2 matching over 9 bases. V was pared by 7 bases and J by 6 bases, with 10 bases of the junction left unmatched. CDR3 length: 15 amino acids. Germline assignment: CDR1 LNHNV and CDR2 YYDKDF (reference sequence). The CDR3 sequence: CATTLGTSPSNEQFF. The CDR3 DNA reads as TGTGCCACCACCCTTGGGACTAGCCCCTCCAATGAGCAGTTCTTC.

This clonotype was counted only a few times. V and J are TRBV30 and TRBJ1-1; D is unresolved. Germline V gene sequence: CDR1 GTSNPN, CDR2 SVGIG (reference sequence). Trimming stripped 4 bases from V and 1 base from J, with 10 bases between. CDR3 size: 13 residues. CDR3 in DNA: TGTGCCTGGACTTTGGGCCCGAACACTGAAGCTTTCTTT. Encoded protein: CAWTLGPNTEAFF. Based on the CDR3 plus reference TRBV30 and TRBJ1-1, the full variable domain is SQTIHQWPATLVQPVGSPLSLECTVEGTSNPNLYWYRQAAGRGLQLLFYSVGIGQISSEVPQNLSASRPQDRQFILSSKKLLLSDSGFYLCAWTLGPNTEAFFGQGTRLTVV.

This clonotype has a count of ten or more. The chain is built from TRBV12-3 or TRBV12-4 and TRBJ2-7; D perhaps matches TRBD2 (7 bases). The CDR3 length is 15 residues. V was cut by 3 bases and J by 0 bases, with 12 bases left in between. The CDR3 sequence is CASSFLRGGSYEQYF. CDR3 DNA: TGTGCCAGCAGTTTCTTGAGGGGGGGCTCCTACGAGCAGTACTTC.

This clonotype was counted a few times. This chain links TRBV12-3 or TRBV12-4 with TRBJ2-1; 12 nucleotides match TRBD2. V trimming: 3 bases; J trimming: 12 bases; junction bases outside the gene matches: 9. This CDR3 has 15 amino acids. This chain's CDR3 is CASSFRRTSGVGQFF. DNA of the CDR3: TGTGCCAGCAGTTTCCGTAGGACTAGCGGGGTTGGGCAGTTCTTC.

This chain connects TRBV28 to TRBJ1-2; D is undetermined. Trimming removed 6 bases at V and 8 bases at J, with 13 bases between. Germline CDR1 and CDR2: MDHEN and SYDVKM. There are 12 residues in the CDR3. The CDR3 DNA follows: TGTGCCAGCAGCTCATGGGGAGGCGGCTACACCTTC. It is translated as CASSSWGGGYTF.

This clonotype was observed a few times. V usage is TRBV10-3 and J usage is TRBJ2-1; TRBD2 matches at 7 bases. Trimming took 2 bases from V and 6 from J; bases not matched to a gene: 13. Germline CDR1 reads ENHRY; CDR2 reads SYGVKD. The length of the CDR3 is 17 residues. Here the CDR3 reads CAISEPMTSWRANEQFF. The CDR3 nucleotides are TGTGCCATCAGTGAGCCGATGACTAGCTGGAGGGCCAATGAGCAGTTCTTC.

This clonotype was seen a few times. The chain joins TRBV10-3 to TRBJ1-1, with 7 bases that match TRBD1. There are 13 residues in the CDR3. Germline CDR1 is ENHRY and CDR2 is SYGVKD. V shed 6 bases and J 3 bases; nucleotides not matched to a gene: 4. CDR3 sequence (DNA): TGTGCCATCAGGGACAGGTTGGACACTGAAGCTTTCTTT. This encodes CAIRDRLDTEAFF.

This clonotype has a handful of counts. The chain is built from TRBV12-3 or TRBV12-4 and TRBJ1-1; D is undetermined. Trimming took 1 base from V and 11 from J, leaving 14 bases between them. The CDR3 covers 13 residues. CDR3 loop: CASSLGGTLNAFF. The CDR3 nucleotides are TGTGCCAGCAGTTTAGGTGGTACACTGAACGCTTTCTTT.

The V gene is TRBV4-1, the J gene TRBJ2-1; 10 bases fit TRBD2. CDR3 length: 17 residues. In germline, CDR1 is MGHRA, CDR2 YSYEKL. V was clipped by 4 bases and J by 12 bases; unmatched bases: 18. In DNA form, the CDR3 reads TGCGCCAGCAGCCCACAGACTATTAGCGGGGGGCTCATCGGGCAGTTCTTC. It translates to CASSPQTISGGLIGQFF.

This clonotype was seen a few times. The CDR3 nucleotides read TGTGCCAGCAGTTTAGTGGGGGCCCCGGAGCTGTTTTTT. This translates into CASSLVGAPELFF. The chain couples TRBV12-3 or TRBV12-4 to TRBJ2-2; TRBD1 is a possible D gene (6 bases). Deletions cut 1 base from V and 10 bases from J, with 10 bases between. The CDR3 runs to 13 residues.

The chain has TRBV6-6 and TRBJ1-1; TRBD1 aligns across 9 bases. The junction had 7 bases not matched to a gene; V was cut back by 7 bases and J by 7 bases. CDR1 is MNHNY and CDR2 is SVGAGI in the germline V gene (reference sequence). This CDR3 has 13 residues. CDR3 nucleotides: TGTGCCAGCAAGGGGACAGGGACCATTGAAGCTTTCTTT. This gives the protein CASKGTGTIEAFF.

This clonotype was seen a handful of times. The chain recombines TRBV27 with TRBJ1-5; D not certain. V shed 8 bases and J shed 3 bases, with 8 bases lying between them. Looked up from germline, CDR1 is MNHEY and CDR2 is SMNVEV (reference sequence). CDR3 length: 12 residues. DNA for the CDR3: TGTGCCAGCTCGACCGTCAATCAGCCCCAGCATTTT. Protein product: CASSTVNQPQHF.

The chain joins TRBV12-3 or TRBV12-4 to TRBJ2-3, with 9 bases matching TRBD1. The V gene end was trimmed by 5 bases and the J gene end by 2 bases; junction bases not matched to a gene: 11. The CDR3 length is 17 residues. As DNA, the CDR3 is TGTGCCAGCAGTCCCGGACAGGGGCAGGTGGACACAGATACGCAGTATTTT. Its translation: CASSPGQGQVDTDTQYF.

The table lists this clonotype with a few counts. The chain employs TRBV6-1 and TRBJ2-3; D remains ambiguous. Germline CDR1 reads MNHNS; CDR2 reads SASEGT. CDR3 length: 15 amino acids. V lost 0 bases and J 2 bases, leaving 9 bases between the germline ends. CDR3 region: CASSEAPRPTDTQYF. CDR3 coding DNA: TGTGCCAGCAGTGAAGCGCCCAGACCCACAGATACGCAGTATTTT.

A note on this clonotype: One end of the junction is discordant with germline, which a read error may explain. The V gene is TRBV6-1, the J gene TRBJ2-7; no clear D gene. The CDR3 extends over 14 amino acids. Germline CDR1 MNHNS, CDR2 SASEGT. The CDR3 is CASKAGINSYKQYF. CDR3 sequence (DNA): TGTGCCAGCAAGGCCGGAATCAACAGCTACAAGCAGTACTTC.

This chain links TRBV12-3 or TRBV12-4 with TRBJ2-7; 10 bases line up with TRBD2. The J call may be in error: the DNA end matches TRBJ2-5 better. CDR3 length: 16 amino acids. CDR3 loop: CASSSPSGRRRETQYF. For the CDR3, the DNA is TGTGCCAGCAGCTCACCTAGCGGGAGAAGGCGAGAGACCCAGTACTTC.

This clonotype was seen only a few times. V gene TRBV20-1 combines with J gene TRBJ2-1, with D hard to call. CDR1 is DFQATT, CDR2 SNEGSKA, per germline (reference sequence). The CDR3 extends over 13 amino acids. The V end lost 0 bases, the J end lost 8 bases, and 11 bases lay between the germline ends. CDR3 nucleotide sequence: TGCAGTGCTAGAGAACAGATTTGGGATGAGCAGTTCTTC. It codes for CSAREQIWDEQFF.

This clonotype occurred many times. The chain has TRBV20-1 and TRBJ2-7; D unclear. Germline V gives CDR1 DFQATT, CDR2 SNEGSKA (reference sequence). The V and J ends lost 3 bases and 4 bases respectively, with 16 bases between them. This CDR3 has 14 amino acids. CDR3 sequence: CSASGHPTIYEQYF. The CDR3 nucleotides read TGCAGTGCTAGCGGCCACCCGACCATTTACGAGCAGTACTTC.

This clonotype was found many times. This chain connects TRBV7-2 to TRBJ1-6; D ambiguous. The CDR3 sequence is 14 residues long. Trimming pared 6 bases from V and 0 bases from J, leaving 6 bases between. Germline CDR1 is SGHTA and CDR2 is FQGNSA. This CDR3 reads CASRGSSYNSPLHF. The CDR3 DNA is TGTGCCAGCAGGGGGAGCTCCTATAATTCACCCCTCCACTTT.

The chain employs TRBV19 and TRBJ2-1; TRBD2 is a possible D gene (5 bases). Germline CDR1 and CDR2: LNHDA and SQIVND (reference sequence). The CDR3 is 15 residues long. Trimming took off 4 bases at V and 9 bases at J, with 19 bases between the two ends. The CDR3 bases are TGTGCCAGTAGTACCCCTAGCTCCGCCCGAGGTGAGCAGTTCTTC. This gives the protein CASSTPSSARGEQFF.

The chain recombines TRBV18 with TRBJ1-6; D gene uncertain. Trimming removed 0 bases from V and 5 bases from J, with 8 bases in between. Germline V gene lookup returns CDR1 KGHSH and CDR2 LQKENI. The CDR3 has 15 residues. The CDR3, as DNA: TGTGCCAGCTCACCACCAGGTGTAGATAATTCACCCCTCCACTTT. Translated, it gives CASSPPGVDNSPLHF. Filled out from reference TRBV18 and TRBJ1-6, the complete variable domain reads NAGVMQNPRHLVRRRGQEARLRCSPMKGHSHVYWYRQLPEEGLKFMVYLQKENIIDESGMPKERFSAEFPKEGPSILRIQQVVRGDSAAYFCASSPPGVDNSPLHFGNGTRLTVT.